This T cell receptor beta chain was identified in a study of cytomegalovirus exposure and HLA in healthy donors. The CDR3 spans 16 residues. CDR1 and CDR2 (germline): SNHLY, FYNNEI. The V end lost 7 bases, the J end lost 5 bases, and 24 bases lay between the germline ends. Primers: 60 Vbeta forward and 13 Jbeta reverse. Data came from immunoSEQ multiplex PCR; TCRdb stores just in-frame clones and leaves some out. Across about 200,000 clones, the top ten clones capture about 1% of the sample. This sequence joins TRBV2 and TRBJ2-7; weak D call: TRBD1 (6 bases). Sequenced sample: PBMCs. The receptor's source is a girl aged 2-10 years in good health and CMV-seropositive. The CDR3 DNA is TGTGCCAGCACCCCCGACAGGAAACCTCTTAAAGACGAGCAGTACTTC. As protein: CASTPDRKPLKDEQYF.